What follows describes a single T cell receptor beta chain. Its antigen is not known. This sample is part of a study of cytomegalovirus exposure and HLA in healthy donors. General study findings and limits: About 87% or about 30% of the time was how often most TCR beta V segments were productive, according to an earlier analysis. Later analysis showed TCR association rates varying by HLA locus, highest for DRB1 and lowest for HLA-C.

With V trimmed by 4 bases and J by 7 bases, 14 bases remained unmatched. This CDR3 has 16 residues. CDR1 is MNHEY and CDR2 is SMNVEV in the germline V gene (reference sequence). Vbeta (60) and Jbeta (13) primers were used in the PCR. The method was immunoSEQ multiplex PCR; TCRdb's version includes in-frame clones alone and lacks a portion of them. The sample contains roughly 160,000 clones, more than 75% of which appear only once. The origin of this receptor is a man under 40 in good health and CMV-seropositive. V usage is TRBV27 and J usage is TRBJ2-7; 9 bases are a match to TRBD2. The sequencing sample was made of PBMCs. The CDR3 spells CASSSAIAGEPLEQYF. CDR3 sequence (DNA): TGTGCCAGCAGTTCCGCAATAGCGGGAGAGCCTTTGGAGCAGTACTTC.